This TCR beta chain was captured by sequencing in a study of blood T cell repertoires in COVID-19. Study-wide background: Samples taken during acute and convalescent COVID-19 were collected in the United States, Italy and Spain.

In the original workflow: From reference gene primer amplification, estimates of nucleated cell counts were derived. TCRdb's copy holds only in-frame clones and misses some; the assay was immunoSEQ multiplex PCR. V and J calls and clone size are as listed in that table; D and trimming were resolved from the DNA. The sample has approximately 440,000 clones, about nine tenths seen once. Germline V CDR1 and CDR2: SGHRS, YFSETQ. V was shortened by 5 bases and J by 2 bases, with 16 bases between the two germline ends. The CDR3 sequence is 15 residues long. J is TRBJ1-1 and V is TRBV5-1, with D possibly being TRBD1 (5 bases). Sequencing was performed on PBMCs or T cells enriched from blood (not recorded which). This TCR was sampled from a woman aged 18-35 years who had recovered from COVID-19. The CDR3: CASRRVSGGNTEAFF. The CDR3 region has the DNA TGCGCCAGCAGACGCGTCTCCGGGGGAAACACTGAAGCTTTCTTT.